This note documents a single TCR beta chain sequence. The sample comes from a study of control samples from healthy donors and cancer patients. Trimming left V 3 bases short and J 6 bases short, with 11 bases between. The CDR3 sequence is 14 residues long. Germline assignment: CDR1 SGHDN and CDR2 FVKESK. Produced via immunoSEQ multiplex PCR; TCRdb's table is partial and in-frame only. This table has more than 70,000 clones, roughly nine tenths appearing once. The chain has TRBV14 and TRBJ2-2; the D is unclear. This sequence originates from a woman in her 30s in good health. Sequenced material: blood. The CDR3 nucleotides are TGTGCCAGCAGCCACATACAAGGAGCCGGGGAGCTGTTTTTT. It is translated as CASSHIQGAGELFF.